This passage covers 5 T cell receptor beta chains from one sample sequenced in a study of OX40 agonist ivuxolimab in advanced cancers. Generated by immunoSEQ multiplex PCR, the TCRdb table keeps only in-frame clones and is missing some. Here the sample spans tens of thousands of clones, roughly 80% being singletons. Source: CD4+ or CD8+ T cells sorted from blood, taken in a trial of the OX40 agonist ivuxolimab. The receptors shown here come from an adult with an advanced solid tumor such as melanoma, head and neck, liver or kidney cancer.

V gene TRBV29-1 combines with J gene TRBJ2-5; 7 bases map to TRBD1. The CDR3 runs 15 residues. The germline CDR1 and CDR2 sequences are SQVTM and ANQGSEA. V trimming: 2 bases; J trimming: 5 bases; junction bases outside the gene matches: 11. The CDR3 here is CSVETGQVVWETQYF. The CDR3 DNA reads as TGCAGCGTTGAAACCGGACAGGTCGTTTGGGAGACCCAGTACTTC. Using reference TRBV29-1 and TRBJ2-5 for the parts outside the CDR3, the full variable domain is SAVISQKPSRDICQRGTSLTIQCQVDSQVTMMFWYRQQPGQSLTLIATANQGSEATYESGFVIDKFPISRPNLTFSTLTVSNMSPEDSSIYLCSVETGQVVWETQYFGPGTRLLVL.

The V gene is TRBV5-8, the J gene TRBJ1-1; D is uncertain. CDR3 length: 14 amino acids. V gave up 5 bases and J gave up 0 bases, with 11 bases separating them. Germline lookup yields CDR1 SGHTS and CDR2 YDEGEE. This CDR3 reads CASSPYRLNTEAFF. For the CDR3, the DNA is TGTGCCAGCAGTCCCTATCGCTTGAACACTGAAGCTTTCTTT.

The V call is TRBV5-5, the J call TRBJ1-1, with D tentatively TRBD1 (6 bases). With 2 bases removed from V and 7 bases from J, the gap between germline ends came to 18 bases. The germline V gene has CDR1 SGHKS and CDR2 YYEKEE (reference sequence). The CDR3 length is 15 residues. CDR3: CASSLYTGTKIEAFF. The CDR3 DNA follows: TGTGCCAGCAGCTTATACACCGGGACAAAAATTGAAGCTTTCTTT.

This rearrangement joins TRBV9 to TRBJ2-7; D tentatively reads TRBD1 or TRBD2 (7 bases each). V gave up 5 bases and J gave up 0 bases, with 15 bases separating them. The CDR3 contains 15 residues. Per germline, CDR1 SGDLS and CDR2 YYNGEE. CDR3 sequence: CASSPGGDFSYEQYF. The CDR3 nucleotides read TGTGCCAGCAGTCCAGGGGGGGACTTCTCCTACGAGCAGTACTTC. Looking up the rest from reference TRBV9 and TRBJ2-7 gives the full variable domain: DSGVTQTPKHLITATGQRVTLRCSPRSGDLSVYWYQQSLDQGLQFLIQYYNGEERAKGNILERFSAQQFPDLHSELNLSSLELGDSALYFCASSPGGDFSYEQYFGPGTRLTVT.

The chain has TRBV5-5 and TRBJ1-2; D not resolved. The germline V gene encodes CDR1 SGHKS and CDR2 YYEKEE (reference sequence). V was pared by 0 bases and J by 3 bases, with 15 bases between. The CDR3 sequence is 16 residues long. The CDR3 bases are TGTGCCAGCAGCTTGGAATCCCATATCGTAGACTATGGCTACACCTTC. This codes for CASSLESHIVDYGYTF.